One and the same sample provided the 9 T cell receptor beta chains below, sequenced in a study of naive and memory T cell subsets. Antigen specificity for these receptors is unknown. The beta constant-region primer was an equimolar mix of two oligonucleotides covering TRBC1 and TRBC2. Ligated cDNA was amplified by four rounds of PCR with nested alpha and beta constant-region primers and SP2. TCRdb reprocessed the UMI-ligation and nested PCR reads via MiXCR and lists one record per CDR3 protein. This sample has 120,000 to 150,000 distinct CDR3 sequences, with approximately 20% found just once. Points from the study as a whole: Especially in CD8 cells, naive repertoires contained a few larger clonotypes, possibly CD45RA-re-expressing memory cells.

Sequencing input: naive CD8+ T cells from blood. Receptors were obtained from a human donor in good health.

The chain couples TRBV29-1 to TRBJ2-5; D possibly corresponds to TRBD2 (6 bases). The germline V gene encodes CDR1 SQVTM and CDR2 ANQGSEA. Trimming removed 3 bases from V and 7 bases from J, with 18 bases in between. This CDR3 region has 14 residues. This CDR3 is CSVDDGGLVRTQYF. CDR3 in DNA: TGCAGCGTTGACGATGGAGGGCTCGTACGGACCCAGTACTTC. The entire variable domain, with the rest obtained from reference TRBV29-1 and TRBJ2-5, is as follows: SAVISQKPSRDICQRGTSLTIQCQVDSQVTMMFWYRQQPGQSLTLIATANQGSEATYESGFVIDKFPISRPNLTFSTLTVSNMSPEDSSIYLCSVDDGGLVRTQYFGPGTRLLVL.

The chain combines TRBV4-1 with TRBJ1-1; maybe TRBD1 (6 bases). CDR1 and CDR2 from the germline V gene are MGHRA and YSYEKL. CDR3 size: 16 residues. Trimming took off 4 bases at V and 6 bases at J, with 21 bases between the two ends. The CDR3 sequence is CASSPPPTGMFAEAFF. The CDR3 coding sequence is TGCGCCAGCAGCCCACCCCCTACAGGGATGTTTGCTGAAGCTTTCTTT.

This clonotype was counted a few times. The chain combines TRBV6-5 with TRBJ2-2, with a possible D match to TRBD2 (5 bases). CDR1 is MNHEY, CDR2 SVGAGI, per germline. The CDR3 extends over 14 amino acids. With 6 bases removed from V and 9 bases from J, the gap between germline ends came to 17 bases. CDR3 amino acids: CASSSGITDWELFF. In DNA form, the CDR3 reads TGTGCCAGCAGCTCCGGGATTACCGACTGGGAGCTGTTTTTT.

The chain recombines TRBV12-3 or TRBV12-4 with TRBJ2-3; D gene ambiguous. V lost 3 bases and J 4 bases, leaving 14 bases between the germline ends. The CDR3 extends over 15 amino acids. CDR3 region: CASSLRRPASDTQYF. CDR3 DNA: TGTGCCAGCAGTTTGAGGAGACCAGCCTCAGATACGCAGTATTTT.

The V gene is TRBV9, the J gene TRBJ1-5; no clear D. CDR1 and CDR2 from the germline V gene are SGDLS and YYNGEE. The length of the CDR3 is 13 residues. V lost 1 base and J 3 bases, leaving 5 bases between the germline ends. The CDR3 is CASSVKPNQPQHF. In DNA, the CDR3 is TGTGCCAGCAGCGTAAAGCCCAATCAGCCCCAGCATTTT.

The chain combines TRBV30 with TRBJ1-1; D call uncertain. The CDR3 spans 12 residues. CDR1 is GTSNPN, CDR2 SVGIG, per germline (reference sequence). The V end was cut by 0 bases, the J end by 0 bases, with 2 bases between. CDR3 sequence: CAWSVMNTEAFF. The CDR3 DNA sequence: TGTGCCTGGAGTGTCATGAACACTGAAGCTTTCTTT. Variable domain in full (rest from reference TRBV30 and TRBJ1-1): SQTIHQWPATLVQPVGSPLSLECTVEGTSNPNLYWYRQAAGRGLQLLFYSVGIGQISSEVPQNLSASRPQDRQFILSSKKLLLSDSGFYLCAWSVMNTEAFFGQGTRLTVV.

This clonotype appeared a few times. The J gene is TRBJ2-7, the V gene TRBV9; D might be TRBD2 (5 bases). Germline V gene data show CDR1 as SGDLS and CDR2 as YYNGEE. Trimming took 0 bases from V and 2 from J, leaving 12 bases between them. The CDR3 sequence is 15 residues long. The CDR3 DNA reads TGTGCCAGCAGCGTAGAGGCCGGAGGAACCTACGAGCAGTACTTC. As protein: CASSVEAGGTYEQYF.

V is TRBV6-2 or TRBV6-3 and J is TRBJ1-6; the match to TRBD1 covers 12 bases. Trimming removed 5 bases from V and 6 bases from J; junction bases left unmatched: 8. Germline-derived CDR1 and CDR2 are MNHEY and SVGEGT. The CDR3 covers 17 residues. This chain's CDR3 is CASSPGTGGGTNSPLHF. The CDR3 DNA follows: TGTGCCAGCAGTCCCGGGACAGGGGGCGGAACTAATTCACCCCTCCACTTT.

This clonotype has just a few counts. The chain combines TRBV6-2 or TRBV6-3 with TRBJ2-1, with 7 bases matching TRBD2. The CDR3 extends over 13 amino acids. The V gene end was trimmed by 5 bases and the J gene end by 4 bases; junction bases not matched to a gene: 2. CDR1 is MNHEY and CDR2 is SVGEGT in the germline V gene. This CDR3 reads CASSLAVYNEQFF. Here the CDR3 DNA reads TGTGCCAGCAGTCTAGCGGTTTACAATGAGCAGTTCTTC.